This T cell receptor beta chain is from a study of tumor and adjacent non-tumor tissue in lung cancer. Study at large: The cohort had roughly 11 adenocarcinoma, a couple of squamous cell and 1 small cell patients. Each sample yielded a few million productive TCRbeta reads on average.

The library came from three nested PCR rounds adapted from ARM-PCR protocols. TCRdb analysed the multiplex PCR reads with MiXCR anew, one entry per CDR3 protein. The table shows more than 85,000 distinct CDR3 sequences, with 60% to 70% occurring only once. A note on this clonotype: The junction departs from germline at one end; a sequencing error may be responsible.

No cell sorting was done before RNA was extracted from the tissue. This non-tumor lung sample came from over 3 cm beyond the tumor edge. The TCR was taken from a man between 60 and 75 years old with non-small cell lung cancer. Sequencing used distant non-tumor lung tissue.

CDR3 region: CGSSHGEDSFYTDTQYF. For the CDR3, the DNA is TGTGGCAGCAGTCACGGGGAGGACAGTTTCTACACTGATACGCAGTATTTT. This chain links TRBV6-6 with TRBJ2-3, with D perhaps TRBD1 or TRBD2 (6 bases each). Germline values: CDR1 MNHNY, CDR2 SVGAGI (reference sequence). The CDR3 has 17 amino acids.